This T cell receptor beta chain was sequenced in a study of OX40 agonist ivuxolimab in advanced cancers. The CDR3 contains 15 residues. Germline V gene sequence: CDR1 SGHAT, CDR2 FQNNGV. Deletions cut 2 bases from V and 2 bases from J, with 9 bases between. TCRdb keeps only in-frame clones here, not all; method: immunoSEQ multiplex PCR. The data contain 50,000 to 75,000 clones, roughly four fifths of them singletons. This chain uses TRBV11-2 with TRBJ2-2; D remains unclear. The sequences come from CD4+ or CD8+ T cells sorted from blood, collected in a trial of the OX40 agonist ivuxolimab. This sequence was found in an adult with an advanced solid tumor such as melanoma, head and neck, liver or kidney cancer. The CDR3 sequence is CASSLYAGNTGELFF. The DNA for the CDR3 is TGTGCCAGCAGCTTATATGCAGGCAACACCGGGGAGCTGTTTTTT.